The 21 T cell receptor beta chains presented below share a single source sample, sequenced in a study of T cell responses to AZD1222 COVID-19 vaccine. Assay used: immunoSEQ multiplex PCR; TCRdb lists only in-frame clones, some missing. The profile shows 130,000 to 150,000 clones, 90% of them singletons. The starting material was peripheral blood, obtained on day 0 of AZD1222 vaccination. Receptor source: an adult in good health.

V usage is TRBV5-6 and J usage is TRBJ1-1; possibly TRBD1 for D (6 bases). V gave up 4 bases and J gave up 3 bases, with 25 bases separating them. The CDR3 is made up of 18 amino acids. Germline V gene lookup returns CDR1 SGHDT and CDR2 YYEEEE. The CDR3 nucleotides are TGTGCCAGCAGCCCGCCCAGGGGACTCCAACGTTCGGACACTGAAGCTTTCTTT. Translating gives CASSPPRGLQRSDTEAFF.

V is TRBV6-5 and J is TRBJ1-1; D perhaps matches TRBD1 (5 bases). Deletions cut 8 bases from V and 8 bases from J, with 15 bases between. The CDR3 totals 12 residues. CDR1 MNHEY and CDR2 SVGAGI come from the germline V gene. The chain's CDR3 is CASWIGGGEAFF. In nucleotides, the CDR3 is TGTGCCAGCTGGATTGGTGGGGGGGAAGCTTTCTTT.

The chain joins TRBV5-1 to TRBJ2-5; D possibly matches TRBD1 or TRBD2 (5 bases each). Germline assignment: CDR1 SGHRS and CDR2 YFSETQ. The V end was cut by 1 base, the J end by 0 bases, with 22 bases between. This CDR3 region has 19 residues. The CDR3 bases are TGCGCCAGCAGCTTGTTAGGGTCCAGGGACCATGATTACCAAGAGACCCAGTACTTC. It encodes CASSLLGSRDHDYQETQYF.

The rearrangement links TRBV4-1 to TRBJ2-2, with D unclear. CDR3 size: 15 residues. Germline-derived CDR1 and CDR2 are MGHRA and YSYEKL. V was pared by 1 base and J by 0 bases, with 6 bases between. The CDR3 DNA sequence: TGCGCCAGCAGCCAAGGGGCAGCGAACACCGGGGAGCTGTTTTTT. Protein: CASSQGAANTGELFF.

The chain combines TRBV5-1 with TRBJ2-7; D is perhaps TRBD1 (6 bases). Germline loops: CDR1 SGHRS, CDR2 YFSETQ. The CDR3 runs to 14 residues. V was trimmed by 2 bases and J by 0 bases, leaving 9 bases between them. CDR3 residues: CASSFTGSSYEQYF. The CDR3 nucleotides read TGCGCCAGCAGCTTCACAGGGAGCTCCTACGAGCAGTACTTC.

The chain employs TRBV7-8 and TRBJ1-5; D gene ambiguous. With 5 bases removed from V and 0 bases from J, the gap between germline ends came to 14 bases. The length of the CDR3 is 16 residues. Germline V gene data show CDR1 as SGHVS and CDR2 as FQNEAQ. The CDR3 spells CASSLTSPYSNQPQHF. The CDR3 DNA follows: TGTGCCAGCAGCCTAACCTCACCGTATAGCAATCAGCCCCAGCATTTT.

The V gene is TRBV6-5, the J gene TRBJ1-1, with D possibly matching TRBD1 (5 bases). V lost 2 bases, J lost 1 base, and 14 bases lay in between. The V gene's germline CDR1 is MNHEY and CDR2 SVGAGI. The CDR3 has 16 amino acids. CDR3 in DNA: TGTGCCAGCAGTTACCCGAGGGACGGGGAGAACACTGAAGCTTTCTTT. As protein: CASSYPRDGENTEAFF.

The V gene is TRBV10-3, the J gene TRBJ1-4, with D unresolved. Trimming took 0 bases from V and 2 from J, leaving 7 bases between them. Germline V gene sequence: CDR1 ENHRY, CDR2 SYGVKD. This CDR3 is built from 15 residues. The CDR3 DNA reads TGTGCCATCAGTGAGTCGTTAGGGACTAATGAAAAACTGTTTTTT. Protein: CAISESLGTNEKLFF.

The rearrangement uses TRBV19 and TRBJ2-7; the D gene is possibly TRBD1 (7 bases). Deletions cut 5 bases from V and 3 bases from J, with 23 bases between. CDR3 length: 17 residues. The germline gives CDR1 LNHDA, CDR2 SQIVND (reference sequence). CDR3 sequence (DNA): TGTGCCAGTAGTCAATTGCAGGGGGGAAATTCAGTCTACGAGCAGTACTTC. Amino acids: CASSQLQGGNSVYEQYF.

The chain employs TRBV3-1 (or the pseudogene TRBV3-2) and TRBJ1-2; no firm D call. Deletions cut 0 bases from V and 5 bases from J, with 13 bases between. The CDR3 covers 15 residues. Germline V gene sequence: CDR1 LGHDT, CDR2 YNNKEL (reference sequence). The CDR3 region has the DNA TGTGCCAGCAGCCAAGAGGGCCCCAGTGCGTATGGCTACACCTTC. Translated: CASSQEGPSAYGYTF.

The chain combines TRBV5-1 with TRBJ2-3; 11 bases are shared with TRBD1. The CDR3 is made up of 15 amino acids. Germline V gene sequence: CDR1 SGHRS, CDR2 YFSETQ. Trimming took 3 bases from V and 5 from J; bases not matched to a gene: 5. CDR3 bases: TGCGCCAGCAGCTGGGACAGGGGGTTGGTAGATACGCAGTATTTT. Translated, it gives CASSWDRGLVDTQYF.

The gene calls are TRBV19 and TRBJ1-1; D call uncertain. Trimming cost V 4 bases and J 7 bases, with 19 bases left between them. Germline V gene lookup returns CDR1 LNHDA and CDR2 SQIVND (reference sequence). The CDR3 contains 15 residues. This CDR3 is CASSTREIPGSEAFF. The CDR3 DNA is TGTGCCAGTAGTACCCGGGAAATACCGGGAAGTGAAGCTTTCTTT.

The rearrangement uses TRBV12-3 or TRBV12-4 and TRBJ1-1; possible D gene TRBD1, 5 bases. The CDR3 loop spans 12 amino acids. Trimming took 2 bases from V and 4 from J, leaving 5 bases between them. CDR3 protein: CASSLRGTEAFF. CDR3 DNA sequence: TGTGCCAGCAGTTTAAGGGGCACTGAAGCTTTCTTT.

The chain has TRBV7-8 and TRBJ2-5; possibly TRBD1 or TRBD2 for D (6 bases each). CDR3 length: 16 amino acids. V lost 4 bases and J 0 bases, leaving 15 bases between the germline ends. Germline CDR1 reads SGHVS; CDR2 reads FQNEAQ. CDR3 bases: TGTGCCAGCAGCTCGGGGGCTAGCGCACACCAAGAGACCCAGTACTTC. Translated: CASSSGASAHQETQYF.

This clone was counted a single time. The V and J genes are TRBV7-6 and TRBJ1-3, with D tentatively TRBD1 (6 bases). The CDR3 is 15 residues long. Trimming stripped 5 bases from V and 1 base from J, with 12 bases between. CDR1 and CDR2 (germline): SGHVS, FNYEAQ. CDR3 residues: CASSPQGSSGNTIYF. The CDR3 DNA follows: TGTGCCAGCAGCCCCCAGGGGTCTTCTGGAAACACCATATATTTT. Combining the CDR3 with reference TRBV7-6 and TRBJ1-3 gives the whole variable domain GAGVSQSPRYKVTKRGQDVALRCDPISGHVSLYWYRQALGQGPEFLTYFNYEAQQDKSGLPNDRFSAERPEGSISTLTIQRTEQRDSAMYRCASSPQGSSGNTIYFGEGSWLTVV.

To note about this clone: At one boundary the junction diverges from the germline segment, which might be a read error. The chain uses TRBV7-7 and TRBJ2-7; 12 bases line up with TRBD1. Germline V gene lookup returns CDR1 SSHAT and CDR2 FNYEAQ (reference sequence). The CDR3 runs 15 residues. CDR3 coding DNA: TGTGCTAGCAGCACGGGACAGGGGGCCCCCTACGAGCAGTACTTC. Amino acids: CASSTGQGAPYEQYF.

The chain has TRBV29-1 and TRBJ1-2; D is possibly TRBD1 (5 bases). CDR3 length: 13 residues. The V end was cut by 3 bases, the J end by 5 bases, with 13 bases between. Germline V gene data show CDR1 as SQVTM and CDR2 as ANQGSEA. The CDR3 coding sequence is TGCAGCGTTGATGCAGGGCCGGGGTATGGCTACACCTTC. As protein: CSVDAGPGYGYTF.

This chain uses TRBV19 with TRBJ1-4; perhaps TRBD1 as D (5 bases). Trimming took 3 bases from V and 12 from J, leaving 14 bases between them. CDR1 is LNHDA, CDR2 SQIVND, per germline (reference sequence). CDR3 length: 13 residues. CDR3 bases: TGTGCCAGTAGTATTCCGGGCTTGGGGGAACTGTTTTTT. Its protein is CASSIPGLGELFF.

This clone was observed a single time. This chain links TRBV27 with TRBJ2-1; 9 bases fit TRBD2. This CDR3 region has 18 residues. CDR1 is MNHEY, CDR2 SMNVEV, per germline (reference sequence). V trimming: 6 bases; J trimming: 0 bases; junction bases outside the gene matches: 12. The CDR3 protein is CASSPWTSARGSYNEQFF. The DNA of the CDR3 is TGTGCCAGCAGCCCATGGACTAGCGCCAGGGGCTCCTACAATGAGCAGTTCTTC.

Only one count was recorded for this clone. The chain recombines TRBV6-5 with TRBJ1-1; 8 bases agree with TRBD1. With V trimmed by 6 bases and J by 1 base, 7 bases remained unmatched. The CDR3 sequence is 15 residues long. Per the germline V gene, CDR1 is MNHEY and CDR2 is SVGAGI. DNA for the CDR3: TGTGCCAGCAGCAGCTTCGGGACAGGGAACACTGAAGCTTTCTTT. It encodes CASSSFGTGNTEAFF.

The gene calls are TRBV10-3 and TRBJ1-6, with D perhaps matching TRBD1 (5 bases). CDR1 and CDR2 (germline): ENHRY, SYGVKD. V was cut by 6 bases and J by 5 bases, with 11 bases left in between. This CDR3 has 14 amino acids. CDR3 amino acids: CAIRDDSHNSPLHF. The CDR3 nucleotides read TGTGCCATCAGGGATGACAGTCATAATTCACCCCTCCACTTT.